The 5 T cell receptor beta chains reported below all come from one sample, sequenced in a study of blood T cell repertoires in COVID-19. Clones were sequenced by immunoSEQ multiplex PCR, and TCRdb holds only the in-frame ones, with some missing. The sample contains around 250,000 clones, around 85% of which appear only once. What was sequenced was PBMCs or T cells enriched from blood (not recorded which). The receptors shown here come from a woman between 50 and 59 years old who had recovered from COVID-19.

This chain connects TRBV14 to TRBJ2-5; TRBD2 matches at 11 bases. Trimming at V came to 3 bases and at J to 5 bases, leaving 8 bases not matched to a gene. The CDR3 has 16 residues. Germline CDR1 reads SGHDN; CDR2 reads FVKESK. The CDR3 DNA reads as TGTGCCAGCAGCCAGGCCTCACTAGCGGGAGTGGAGACCCAGTACTTC. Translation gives CASSQASLAGVETQYF.

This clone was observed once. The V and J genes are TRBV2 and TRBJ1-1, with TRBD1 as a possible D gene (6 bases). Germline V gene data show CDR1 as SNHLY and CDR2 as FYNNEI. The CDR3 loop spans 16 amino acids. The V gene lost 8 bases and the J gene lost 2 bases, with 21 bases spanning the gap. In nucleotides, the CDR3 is TGTGCCAGCTCGTCGATACCTCGTGGGGGCAACACTGAAGCTTTCTTT. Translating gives CASSSIPRGGNTEAFF.

CDR3 protein: CATSSMTGDNQPQHF. CDR3 coding DNA: TGTGCCACCAGCTCGATGACAGGGGACAATCAGCCCCAGCATTTT. J is TRBJ1-5 and V is TRBV19, with TRBD1 matching 8 bases. The CDR3 runs 15 residues. The V gene end was trimmed by 10 bases and the J gene end by 3 bases; junction bases not matched to a gene: 11. The germline V gene encodes CDR1 LNHDA and CDR2 SQIVND (reference sequence).

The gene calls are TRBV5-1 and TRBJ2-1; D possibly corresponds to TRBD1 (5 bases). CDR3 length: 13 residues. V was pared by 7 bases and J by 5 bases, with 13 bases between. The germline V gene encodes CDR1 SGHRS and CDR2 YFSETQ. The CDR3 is CASANRGNNEQFF. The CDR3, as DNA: TGCGCCAGCGCAAATAGGGGAAACAATGAGCAGTTCTTC.

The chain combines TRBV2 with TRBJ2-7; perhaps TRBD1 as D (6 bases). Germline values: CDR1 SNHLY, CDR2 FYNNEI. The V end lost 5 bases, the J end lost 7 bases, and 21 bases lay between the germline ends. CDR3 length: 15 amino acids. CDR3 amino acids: CASSPKSRTAGEQYF. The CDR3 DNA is TGTGCCAGCAGTCCAAAATCTCGGACAGCTGGGGAGCAGTACTTC.